The 16 T cell receptor beta chains in this list originate from one sample, sequenced in a study of blood T cell repertoires in COVID-19. Libraries were prepared by immunoSEQ multiplex PCR; TCRdb keeps only in-frame clonotypes and omits some of them. The data hold about 190,000 clones, with 70% to 80% observed a single time. Sequenced sample: peripheral blood. Source of these receptors: a middle-aged man who had recovered from COVID-19.

J is TRBJ1-4 and V is TRBV7-9; D is unresolved. V shed 5 bases and J shed 3 bases, with 13 bases lying between them. This CDR3 has 15 amino acids. Per the germline V gene, CDR1 is SEHNR and CDR2 is FQNEAQ (reference sequence). The DNA of the CDR3 is TGTGCCAGCAGCACCCGGTCTGGAGCTAATGAAAAACTGTTTTTT. Translated: CASSTRSGANEKLFF. The variable domain in full, with the rest retrieved from reference TRBV7-9 and TRBJ1-4, is DTGVSQNPRHKITKRGQNVTFRCDPISEHNRLYWYRQTLGQGPEFLTYFQNEAQLEKSRLLSDRFSAERPKGSFSTLEIQRTEQGDSAMYLCASSTRSGANEKLFFGSGTQLSVL.

The chain recombines TRBV30 with TRBJ2-7, with D maybe TRBD1 (5 bases). This CDR3 contains 20 residues. CDR1 is GTSNPN and CDR2 is SVGIG in the germline V gene (reference sequence). V lost 0 bases and J lost 5, with 32 bases in between. CDR3 bases: TGTGCCTGGAGTGTTTCAGGGCCCCTCTTACAGGTTCGGAATCTGGACGAGCAGTACTTC. Translation gives CAWSVSGPLLQVRNLDEQYF.

V usage is TRBV13 and J usage is TRBJ2-5, with a possible D match to TRBD1 (6 bases). The CDR3 loop spans 15 amino acids. Germline CDR1 reads PRHDT; CDR2 reads FYEKMQ (reference sequence). The germline V and J ends were trimmed by 2 bases and 2 bases, with 12 bases remaining between them. This chain's CDR3 is CASSLNGQKQETQYF. In DNA, the CDR3 is TGTGCCAGCAGCTTAAACGGACAGAAACAAGAGACCCAGTACTTC.

This rearrangement joins TRBV11-2 to TRBJ1-1; D not resolved. The germline V gene has CDR1 SGHAT and CDR2 FQNNGV. The CDR3 spans 13 residues. Between the trimmed V and J ends, which lost 6 bases and 2 bases, there was a span of 10 bases. The CDR3 loop is CASSPGFNTEAFF. The CDR3, as DNA: TGTGCCAGCAGTCCAGGATTTAACACTGAAGCTTTCTTT.

This chain links TRBV5-3 with TRBJ1-6; 8 nucleotides agree with TRBD1. TRBV5-3 is sorted into the ORF group, with uncertain function. CDR3 size: 16 residues. Trimming took 4 bases from V and 1 from J; bases not matched to a gene: 4. CDR3 nucleotides: TGTGCCAGAAGCCTTACAGGGGGATCCTATAATTCACCCCTCCACTTT. This encodes CARSLTGGSYNSPLHF.

The genes are TRBV18 and TRBJ1-6, with 7 bases matching TRBD1. Unmatched junction bases numbered 13, after V lost 3 bases and J lost 8 bases. This CDR3 is built from 17 residues. CDR1 KGHSH and CDR2 LQKENI come from the germline V gene. CDR3 in amino acids: CASSPRTGTEGYSPLHF. The CDR3, as DNA: TGTGCCAGCTCACCTCGAACCGGGACAGAGGGGTATTCACCCCTCCACTTT. Combining the CDR3 with reference TRBV18 and TRBJ1-6 gives the whole variable domain NAGVMQNPRHLVRRRGQEARLRCSPMKGHSHVYWYRQLPEEGLKFMVYLQKENIIDESGMPKERFSAEFPKEGPSILRIQQVVRGDSAAYFCASSPRTGTEGYSPLHFGNGTRLTVT.

The J gene is TRBJ1-1, the V gene TRBV30; 9 positions agree with TRBD1. V gave up 5 bases and J gave up 7 bases; unmatched junction bases: 8. The CDR3 has 13 residues. Germline CDR1 is GTSNPN and CDR2 is SVGIG (reference sequence). The CDR3 nucleotides are TGTGCCTGGGGGACAGGGCCGGGGCTTGAAGCTTTCTTT. Residues: CAWGTGPGLEAFF.

The chain links TRBV4-3 to TRBJ2-1; D perhaps matches TRBD2 (6 bases). The V gene's germline CDR1 is LGHNA and CDR2 YSLEER. The CDR3 sequence is 14 residues long. The V and J ends lost 3 bases and 3 bases respectively, with 9 bases between them. In DNA form, the CDR3 reads TGCGCCAGCAGCCAGGGAGGCAGCTACAATGAGCAGTTCTTC. Its translation: CASSQGGSYNEQFF.

The V call is TRBV5-4, the J call TRBJ1-2; TRBD1 aligns across 12 bases. J was trimmed by 8 bases and V by 3 bases; bases with no gene match: 5. Germline CDR1 SGHNT, CDR2 YYREEE (reference sequence). This CDR3 contains 14 residues. CDR3 sequence reads: CASSYGTGGGGYTF. CDR3 coding DNA: TGTGCCAGCAGCTACGGGACAGGGGGCGGGGGCTACACCTTC.

In this sample, this clone turned up once. V and J are TRBV7-9 and TRBJ2-2; possible D gene TRBD1, 6 bases. CDR3 length: 14 amino acids. CDR1 is SEHNR and CDR2 is FQNEAQ in the germline V gene (reference sequence). Trimming removed 5 bases from V and 2 bases from J, with 9 bases in between. The DNA for the CDR3 is TGTGCCAGCAGCAAGGACAGAAACACCGGGGAGCTGTTTTTT. Residues: CASSKDRNTGELFF.

V gene TRBV2 combines with J gene TRBJ1-1; unclear D gene. The germline V gene encodes CDR1 SNHLY and CDR2 FYNNEI. Trimming pared 7 bases from V and 5 bases from J, leaving 17 bases between. This CDR3 contains 14 residues. The CDR3 here is CASKKDGQRTEAFF. CDR3 in DNA: TGTGCCAGCAAAAAAGATGGGCAGCGGACTGAAGCTTTCTTT. Together with reference TRBV2 and TRBJ1-1, the CDR3 gives the full variable domain: EPEVTQTPSHQVTQMGQEVILRCVPISNHLYFYWYRQILGQKVEFLVSFYNNEISEKSEIFDDQFSVERPDGSNFTLKIRSTKLEDSAMYFCASKKDGQRTEAFFGQGTRLTVV.

The chain employs TRBV11-3 and TRBJ2-1; 7 positions match TRBD2. From germline, CDR1 is SGHNT and CDR2 YENEEA. CDR3 size: 15 residues. V was clipped by 3 bases and J by 0 bases; unmatched bases: 2. DNA of the CDR3: TGTGCCAGCAGCTTGGGAGGGTACTCCTACAATGAGCAGTTCTTC. Protein: CASSLGGYSYNEQFF.

This clone was counted once. The rearrangement joins TRBV21-1 to TRBJ2-1; the D segment call TRBD2 is taken from the table without a DNA check. TRBV21-1 is designated a pseudogene. This CDR3 has 16 residues. CDR3 coding DNA: TGTGCCACGCTGGCGGGGGAGGGCCGATCATACAATGAGCAGTTCTTC. Translating gives CATLAGEGRSYNEQFF.

The chain carries TRBV9 and TRBJ1-2, with 7 positions matching TRBD1. Germline trimming cut 4 bases from V and 8 bases from J; bases unmatched to any gene: 5. The V gene's germline CDR1 is SGDLS and CDR2 YYNGEE. The CDR3 contains 12 residues. Here the CDR3 DNA reads TGTGCCAGCAGCCAAACAGGGGACGGCTACACCTTC. It is translated as CASSQTGDGYTF.

The chain uses TRBV6-1 and TRBJ1-5; TRBD1 agrees at 8 bases. J lost 7 bases, V lost 2 bases, and 7 bases had no gene match. This CDR3 comprises 15 residues. The V gene's germline CDR1 is MNHNS and CDR2 SASEGT. The CDR3 nucleotides are TGTGCCAGCAGTGAATATGGACAGGGACGACAGCCCCAGCATTTT. Translation gives CASSEYGQGRQPQHF.

The rearrangement uses TRBV4-1 and TRBJ2-7, with D tentatively TRBD2 (5 bases). This CDR3 has 15 amino acids. CDR1 is MGHRA, CDR2 YSYEKL, per germline. Trimming removed 3 bases at V and 2 bases at J, with 14 bases between. The CDR3 DNA reads as TGCGCCAGCAGCCATGCAGGAGGAGGAACCTACGAGCAGTACTTC. It is translated as CASSHAGGGTYEQYF.